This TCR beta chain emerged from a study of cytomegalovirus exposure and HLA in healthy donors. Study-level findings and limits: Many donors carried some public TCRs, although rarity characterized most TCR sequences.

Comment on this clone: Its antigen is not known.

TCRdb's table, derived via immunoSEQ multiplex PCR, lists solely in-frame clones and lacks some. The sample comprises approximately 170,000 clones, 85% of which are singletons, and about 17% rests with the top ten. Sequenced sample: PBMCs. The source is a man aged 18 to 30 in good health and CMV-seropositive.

CDR3 DNA sequence: TGTGCCAGCACCTTGACAGCGCCTGGCTCTGGAAACACCATATATTTT. It codes for CASTLTAPGSGNTIYF. The rearrangement uses TRBV27 and TRBJ1-3; tentatively, D is TRBD1 (5 bases). The CDR3 contains 16 residues. V was clipped by 7 bases and J by 0 bases, with 16 bases between them. In germline, CDR1 is MNHEY, CDR2 SMNVEV (reference sequence).